This T cell receptor beta chain is drawn from a study of T cells in women clearing cervical HPV infection. As for the study in general: No precancer developed; the control's incident HPV16 infection cleared within 12 months. Cases' blood sampling followed lesion detection by median around 23 weeks (90 to 200). Study conclusions and caveats: Effector/memory and HPV-specific T cells were not isolated, and association timing is unknown. CIN3+ cases had significantly higher TCR richness than controls; evenness did not differ.

As to this clone: Its antigen is not known. Read data end 3 residues before the CDR3 end; the end is taken from the germline J gene.

Repertoires were generated with immunoSEQ multiplex PCR, while TCRdb's copy carries only in-frame clones and drops some. The specimen's table records roughly 47,000 clones. V dropped 3 bases and J dropped 1; count of bases not matched to a gene: 11. Per germline, CDR1 LNHDA and CDR2 SQIVND (reference sequence). CDR3 length: 18 amino acids. The J gene is TRBJ1-2, the V gene TRBV19; 10 nucleotides match TRBD1. The sequence derives from a woman aged 18 to 75 with a cervical HPV16 infection that either progressed to CIN3+ or cleared (not recorded which). The sequenced material came from blood buffy coat. This CDR3 reads CASSILDRGRVYNYGYTF. CDR3 DNA, as far as it was read: TGTGCCAGTAGTATTCTAGACAGGGGGCGAGTCTATAACTATGGC.